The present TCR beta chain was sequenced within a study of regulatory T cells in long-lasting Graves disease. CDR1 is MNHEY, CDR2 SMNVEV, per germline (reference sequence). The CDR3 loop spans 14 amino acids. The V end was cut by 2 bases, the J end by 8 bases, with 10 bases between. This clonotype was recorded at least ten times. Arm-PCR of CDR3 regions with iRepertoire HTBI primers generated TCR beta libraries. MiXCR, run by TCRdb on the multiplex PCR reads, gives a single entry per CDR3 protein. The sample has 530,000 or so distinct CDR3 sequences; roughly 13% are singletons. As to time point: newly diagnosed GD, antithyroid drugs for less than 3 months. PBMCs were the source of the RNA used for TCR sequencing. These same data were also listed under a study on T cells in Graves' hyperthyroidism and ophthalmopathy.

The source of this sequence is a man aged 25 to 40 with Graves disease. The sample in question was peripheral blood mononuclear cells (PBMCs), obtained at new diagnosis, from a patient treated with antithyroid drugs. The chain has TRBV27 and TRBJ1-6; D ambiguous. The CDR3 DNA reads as TGTGCCAGCAGTTTAAGGAGTCCGTATTCACCCCTCCACTTT. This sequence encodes CASSLRSPYSPLHF.